This T cell receptor (beta chain) was captured in a study of T cells in Graves' hyperthyroidism and ophthalmopathy. Authors of the study amplified TCR beta CDR3 regions from RNA transcripts. HTBI primers drove first-round RT-PCR of the TCR CDR3. TCRdb itself ran the multiplex PCR reads through MiXCR, one entry per CDR3 protein. The data hold about 340,000 distinct CDR3 sequences, with roughly a fifth observed a single time. As regards this clonotype: The junction does not match germline at one end; this may be a read error.

The length of the CDR3 is 14 residues. Looked up from germline, CDR1 is SQVTM and CDR2 is ANQGSEA. The chain couples TRBV29-1 to TRBJ1-2; TRBD1 matches 8 bases. The receptor's source is a woman aged 45-65 years with Graves' hyperthyroidism. Specimen: blood. CDR3 in DNA: TGCAGCGTTAAAGACAGGGGTGAACTATCTGGCTACACCTTC. This sequence encodes CSVKDRGELSGYTF. Variable domain in full (rest from reference TRBV29-1 and TRBJ1-2): SAVISQKPSRDICQRGTSLTIQCQVDSQVTMMFWYRQQPGQSLTLIATANQGSEATYESGFVIDKFPISRPNLTFSTLTVSNMSPEDSSIYLCSVKDRGELSGYTFGSGTRLTVV.